This T cell receptor (beta chain) originates from a study of monozygotic twins with inflammatory bowel disease. General study results and limits: Healthy co-twins exceeded IBD patients in TCRbeta diversity as measured by inverse Simpson.

Germline CDR1 LGHNA, CDR2 YNFKEQ. This CDR3 contains 15 residues. Turning to this clonotype: What it binds is unknown.

TCRdb reprocessed the 5' RACE reads and keeps a single row for each CDR3 protein, giving no DNA. There are approximately 400,000 distinct CDR3 sequences in the sample, with roughly 2.5% held by the top ten. The chain carries TRBV4-2 and TRBJ2-7; there is no DNA to check the TCRdb D call of TRBD2. The sequence derives from a human donor with ulcerative colitis or Crohn's disease, or a healthy co-twin of an affected twin (not recorded which). Sequencing was performed on blood. CDR3 protein: CASSRERGSSYEQYF.